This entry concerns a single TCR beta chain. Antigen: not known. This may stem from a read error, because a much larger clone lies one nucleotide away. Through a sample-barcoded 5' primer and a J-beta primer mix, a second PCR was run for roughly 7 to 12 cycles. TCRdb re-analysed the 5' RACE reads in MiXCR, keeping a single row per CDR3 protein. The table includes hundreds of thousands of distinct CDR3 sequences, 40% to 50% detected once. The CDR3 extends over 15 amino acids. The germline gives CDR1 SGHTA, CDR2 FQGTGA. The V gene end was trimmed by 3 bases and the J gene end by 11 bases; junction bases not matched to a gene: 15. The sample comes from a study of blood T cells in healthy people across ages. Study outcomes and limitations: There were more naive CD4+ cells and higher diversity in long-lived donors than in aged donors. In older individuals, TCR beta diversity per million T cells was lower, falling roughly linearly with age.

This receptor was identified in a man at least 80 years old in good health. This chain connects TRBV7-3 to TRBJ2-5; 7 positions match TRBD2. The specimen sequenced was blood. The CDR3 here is CASSFGGRAPDEQYF. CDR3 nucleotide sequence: TGTGCCAGCAGCTTTGGGGGGAGGGCCCCCGATGAGCAGTACTTC. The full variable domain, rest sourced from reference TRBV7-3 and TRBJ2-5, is GAGVSQTPSNKVTEKGKYVELRCDPISGHTALYWYRQSLGQGPEFLIYFQGTGAADDSGLPNDRFFAVRPEGSVSTLKIQRTERGDSAVYLCASSFGGRAPDEQYFGPGTRLLVL.